Sequencing of this T cell receptor (beta chain) was carried out in a study of CDR3 diversity in severe acne (dated by TCRdb to the late 2010s). Comments on this clonotype: Its recognized antigen is unknown. No much larger clone exists at a distance of one base, and base qualities are not known.

The library was produced with PCR. This sample was sequenced with an Illumina HiSeq 2000. TCRdb took the public reads, trimmed them with fastp at Q25, ran MiXCR for clone calling and kept in-frame beta chains. Each entry is one CDR3 protein sequence, shown with its most common DNA and genes. The sample table lists more than 70,000 distinct CDR3 sequences, about 49% of them with a count of one. The top ten constitute around a tenth of the sample. V drops 4 bases and J drops 4 bases, leaving 20 bases in between. The CDR3 holds 16 amino acids from the cysteine to the phenylalanine. This entry keeps only the CDR3 DNA: 48 bases, framed from base 1.

The receptor was derived from a male donor with severe acne vulgaris. Sequences were obtained from blood. The rearranged chain carries TRBV12-3 or TRBV12-4 and TRBJ2-7; no D gene is confidently identified. The sequenced DNA: TGTGCCAGCAGTTCCGTATACCTACCAGGATCGTACGAGCAGTACTTC. This translates into CASSSVYLPGSYEQYF.